A selection of T cell receptor beta chains follows, all from one sample in a study of T cell responses to AZD1222 COVID-19 vaccine. The protocol was immunoSEQ multiplex PCR, while the TCRdb copy is restricted to in-frame clones and leaves out a portion. The repertoire includes over 100,000 clones, around 86% of them detected once, and approximately 6% sits in the top ten. Sequenced here: peripheral blood, sampled on day 0 of AZD1222 vaccination. The origin of the receptors is an adult in good health. Each CDR3 is given with its conserved first and last residue.

TRBV30	TRBJ1-4	CAWSVPGLSNEKLFF
TRBV2	TRBJ2-1	CASSEAARGEQFF
TRBV30	TRBJ2-3	CACNHPPVGLAGGLADTQYF
TRBV25-1	TRBJ1-1	CASSRDRGLSAEAFF
TRBV6-5	TRBJ1-1	CASRPTGVDTEAFF
TRBV7-9	TRBJ1-1	CASSLALRQLNTEAFF
TRBV4-3	TRBJ1-5	CASSQEFEETGSNQPQHF
TRBV7-9	TRBJ1-1	CASSLVVRGGTEAFF
TRBV27	TRBJ2-3	CASSFLGASFTQYF
TRBV7-9	TRBJ1-2	CASSLVTGKDGYTF
TRBV5-1	TRBJ1-1	CASSLQGVTEAFF
TRBV19	TRBJ2-7	CASSSSKGQPYEQYF
TRBV12-5	TRBJ1-1	CASGHLMGQVAEAFF
TRBV6-1	TRBJ1-4	CASSEDGWRESTNEKLFF
TRBV18	TRBJ1-5	CASSPGQGQPQHF
TRBV7-3	TRBJ1-1	CASSYQRFTEAFF
TRBV27	TRBJ1-5	CASSKDRVQDADQPQHF
TRBV9	TRBJ1-6	CASSVYGQATPLHF
TRBV30	TRBJ1-1	CAWASNTEAFF
TRBV19	TRBJ1-1	CASSNGLNTEAFF
TRBV2	TRBJ2-7	CASSLVYEQYF
TRBV5-5	TRBJ2-3	CASSLGRNTWGTDTQYF
TRBV30	TRBJ1-5	CAWSPRRLLAAQHF
TRBV19	TRBJ2-2	CASSTRGPLNTGELFF
TRBV5-8	TRBJ2-3	CASSSDRGRLDTQYF
TRBV30	TRBJ1-4	CAWSRTENEKLFF
TRBV6-6	TRBJ1-5	CASSPRQTGGFRVWHQPQHF
TRBV5-6	TRBJ2-3	CASSDLGTASTDTQYF
TRBV19	TRBJ2-1	CASSMGRGFDEQFF
TRBV18	TRBJ2-5	CASSPMGQETQYF
TRBV27	TRBJ2-5	CASKPDVKGETQYF
TRBV11-2	TRBJ1-2	CASSFRRREYLRVGDGYTF
TRBV18	TRBJ2-6	CASSPSGLSGANVLTF
TRBV7-2	TRBJ2-5	CASQRGHSETQYF
TRBV4-2	TRBJ2-2	CASSQDKLYTGELFF
TRBV2	TRBJ2-7	CASSGLPSYEQYF
TRBV3-1/TRBV3-2	TRBJ1-1	CASSQADRPSGEAFF
TRBV30	TRBJ2-3	CAWSVQGADTQYF
TRBV30	TRBJ2-7	CAWSVGYEQYF